The 9 T cell receptor beta chains below all came from one sample that was sequenced in a study of vaccination effects on CD4 cells after COVID-19. Subsequent to roughly 9 days of culture, CD4+ T cells were isolated. Vaccination of participants consisted of two doses of either the BNT162b2 or mRNA-1273 vaccine. The antigens of these receptors remain unknown. The repertoire was sequenced with immunoSEQ multiplex PCR; TCRdb's copy has only in-frame clones and lacks some. The profile shows around 49,000 clones, 72% of them singletons. The specimen comprised CD4+ T cells from PBMCs cultured without peptide, sampled after COVID-19 vaccination. The receptors were gathered from a human donor who received a COVID-19 vaccine.

This clone showed up just a few times. J is TRBJ2-2 and V is TRBV4-2; D ambiguous. The CDR3 consists of 15 residues. Germline lookup yields CDR1 LGHNA and CDR2 YNFKEQ. V lost 0 bases and J 6 bases, leaving 11 bases between the germline ends. Here the CDR3 reads CASSQDTRRSGELFF. The CDR3, as DNA: TGTGCCAGCAGCCAAGACACTCGAAGATCCGGGGAGCTGTTTTTT.

This clone has only one observation. This chain connects TRBV4-1 to TRBJ2-3; 8 positions match TRBD2. This CDR3 has 17 residues. V lost 4 bases and J lost 4; bases outside the gene matches: 13. The V gene's germline CDR1 is MGHRA and CDR2 YSYEKL. As DNA, the CDR3 is TGCGCCAGCAGCCCCCAGGGATTAGAAGCGGGAGCAGATACGCAGTATTTT. This sequence encodes CASSPQGLEAGADTQYF.

V is TRBV5-4 and J is TRBJ2-5; D ambiguous. Germline loops: CDR1 SGHNT, CDR2 YYREEE (reference sequence). This CDR3 is built from 11 residues. Trimming stripped 2 bases from V and 3 bases from J, with 2 bases between. This chain's CDR3 is CASSFEETQYF. The CDR3 bases are TGTGCCAGCAGCTTTGAAGAGACCCAGTACTTC.

The genes are TRBV5-6 and TRBJ1-1; D uncertain. CDR3 length: 13 amino acids. The germline V gene has CDR1 SGHDT and CDR2 YYEEEE. Trimming pared 2 bases from V and 7 bases from J, leaving 12 bases between. The CDR3, as DNA: TGTGCCAGCAGCTTTGCATCAGCTGGTGAAGCTTTCTTT. Translation: CASSFASAGEAFF.

The gene calls are TRBV19 and TRBJ2-7; D remains unclear. The CDR3 has 12 residues. Germline lookup yields CDR1 LNHDA and CDR2 SQIVND (reference sequence). V was trimmed by 5 bases and J by 3 bases, leaving 8 bases between them. CDR3 amino acids: CASSESNYEQYF. Written as DNA, the CDR3 is TGTGCCAGTAGTGAGTCCAACTACGAGCAGTACTTC.

The chain is built from TRBV11-2 and TRBJ1-1; D is uncertain. The CDR3 loop spans 13 amino acids. CDR1 is SGHAT, CDR2 FQNNGV, per germline. V lost 5 bases and J lost 2, with 9 bases in between. The CDR3 nucleotides are TGTGCCAGCAGCCCGGCAGCCAACACTGAAGCTTTCTTT. This gives the protein CASSPAANTEAFF.

The rearrangement joins TRBV6-5 to TRBJ1-4; 10 bases agree with TRBD1. The CDR3 spans 16 residues. V lost 2 bases to trimming and J lost 8 bases; unmatched junction nucleotides: 8. Germline V lookup: CDR1 MNHEY, CDR2 SVGAGI. The CDR3 sequence is CASSYRTGGGKEKLFF. The CDR3 DNA reads TGTGCCAGCAGTTACCGGACAGGGGGGGGGAAAGAAAAACTGTTTTTT.

This clone was counted a few times. The J gene is TRBJ2-7, the V gene TRBV4-1; TRBD2 is a possible D gene (6 bases). CDR3 length: 13 residues. Germline lookup yields CDR1 MGHRA and CDR2 YSYEKL. V was shortened by 5 bases and J by 5 bases, with 13 bases between the two germline ends. CDR3 residues: CASSNPGLHEQYF. In DNA, the CDR3 is TGCGCCAGCAGCAACCCGGGACTCCACGAGCAGTACTTC.

The CDR3 DNA reads as TGTGCCAGCAGTCCCCTAGCGGGAGGGAACGAGCAGTACTTC. Protein sequence: CASSPLAGGNEQYF. The chain employs TRBV6-2 or TRBV6-3 and TRBJ2-7; 12 nucleotides match TRBD2. CDR3 length: 14 amino acids. Germline CDR1 reads MNHEY; CDR2 reads SVGEGT. J gave up 5 bases and V 5 bases, and 4 bases lay outside the gene matches.